Included here is one T cell receptor beta chain sequence, with context. Its target is not known. This CDR3 spans 15 amino acids. Germline CDR1 DFQATT, CDR2 SNEGSKA (reference sequence). J was trimmed by 4 bases and V by 3 bases; bases with no gene match: 9. Sequencing used immunoSEQ multiplex PCR; TCRdb keeps in-frame clones, though not all of them. This sample has 30,000 to 45,000 clones, with 77% found just once. This record belongs to a study of CD4 T cells in relation to SARS-CoV-2 and coronaviruses. Across the whole study: Two subjects were Hispanic; patients were roughly 8 males and a handful of females.

The TCR was taken from an adult with COVID-19. Sequencing used memory CD4+ T cells from PBMCs, cultured in vitro. The chain couples TRBV20-1 to TRBJ2-5; 9 positions agree with TRBD1. This CDR3 is CSASYLPTGGETQYF. For the CDR3, the DNA is TGCAGTGCTAGTTACCTTCCGACAGGGGGAGAGACCCAGTACTTC.